The present entry profiles one T cell receptor beta chain with its context. This specimen belongs to a study of blood T cell repertoires in COVID-19. The wider study: From the United States, Italy and Spain came samples of acute and convalescent COVID-19.

The table came from immunoSEQ multiplex PCR; TCRdb's copy has only in-frame clones and leaves some out. The sample lists about 300,000 clones; around 82% were seen once. V dropped 1 base and J dropped 2; count of bases not matched to a gene: 11. From germline, CDR1 is LGHNA and CDR2 YNFKEQ. The CDR3 is made up of 18 amino acids. This receptor was taken from a woman aged 50 to 65 who had recovered from COVID-19. The V gene is TRBV4-2, the J gene TRBJ1-2, with 9 bases that match TRBD1. Sequencing input: peripheral blood. The CDR3 is CASSQGGLRDRENYGYTF. The DNA for the CDR3 is TGTGCCAGCAGCCAAGGGGGCCTACGGGACAGGGAAAACTATGGCTACACCTTC.